This TCR beta chain was sequenced in a study of radiation and T cells in renal cell carcinoma. Overall study findings and caveats: Dominant CDR3 motifs were more common in irradiated tumors than controls.

This CDR3 spans 15 amino acids. Germline V gives CDR1 LGHNA, CDR2 YSLEER. V lost 0 bases to trimming and J lost 4 bases, with 13 bases between them. Note on this clone: No antigen is known for it.

Treatment reported: 15 Gy SBRT to primary tumor, nephrectomy 4 weeks later. Nephrectomy followed 15 Gy stereotactic body radiation by 4 weeks. Some clones are missing from TCRdb's copy, which holds only in-frame ones; the method was immunoSEQ multiplex PCR. The sample carries 22,000 or so clones, 47% recorded once. This chain uses TRBV4-3 with TRBJ2-7; D not certain. This TCR came from a woman in her forties or fifties with renal cell carcinoma. The sequencing used tumor tissue, collected from a patient whose treatment included radiotherapy and nephrectomy. The CDR3, as DNA: TGCGCCAGCAGCCAAGATCCGGGTCCCACGTACGAGCAGTACTTC. Protein: CASSQDPGPTYEQYF.